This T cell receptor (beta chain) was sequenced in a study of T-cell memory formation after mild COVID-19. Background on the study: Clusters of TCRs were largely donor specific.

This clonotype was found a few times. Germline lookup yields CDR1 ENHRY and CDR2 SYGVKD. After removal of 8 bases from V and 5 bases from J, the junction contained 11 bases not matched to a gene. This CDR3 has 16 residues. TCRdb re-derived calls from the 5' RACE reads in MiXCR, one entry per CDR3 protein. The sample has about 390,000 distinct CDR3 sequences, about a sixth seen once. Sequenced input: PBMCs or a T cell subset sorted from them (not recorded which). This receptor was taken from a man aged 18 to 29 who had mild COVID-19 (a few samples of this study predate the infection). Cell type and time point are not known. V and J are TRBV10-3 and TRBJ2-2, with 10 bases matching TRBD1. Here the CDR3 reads CAIPGTGTGETGELFF. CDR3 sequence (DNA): TGTGCCATCCCGGGGACCGGGACAGGGGAAACCGGGGAGCTGTTTTTT.